This TCR beta chain was sequenced for a study of T-cell memory formation after mild COVID-19. CDR3 length equals 15 residues. Germline V gives CDR1 SEHNR, CDR2 FQNEAQ (reference sequence). From the 5' RACE reads, TCRdb called clonotypes with MiXCR, one entry per CDR3 protein. The sample lists approximately 350,000 distinct CDR3 sequences; 25% to 30% were seen once. Comment on this clonotype: An end of the junction does not agree with germline; a read error may underlie this.

The receptor's source is an adult woman who had mild COVID-19 (a few samples of this study predate the infection). Cell type and time point are not known. What was sequenced was PBMCs or a T cell subset sorted from them (not recorded which). The rearrangement links TRBV7-9 to TRBJ2-5; 11 nucleotides match TRBD2. For the CDR3, the DNA is TGCGCAGCATGGAAACTAGCGGGAGCCCAAGAGACCCAGTACTTC. This sequence encodes CAAWKLAGAQETQYF.